This record looks at one TCR beta chain sequence and its context. Libraries were prepared by immunoSEQ multiplex PCR; TCRdb keeps only in-frame clonotypes and omits some of them. Here the sample spans approximately 200,000 clones, about 85% being singletons. V lost 5 bases and J 5 bases, leaving 12 bases between the germline ends. The germline gives CDR1 SQVTM, CDR2 ANQGSEA. The CDR3 runs 13 residues. These data belong to a study of blood T cell repertoires in COVID-19. The chain recombines TRBV29-1 with TRBJ1-4, with D possibly being TRBD1 (6 bases). The specimen sequenced was PBMCs or T cells enriched from blood (not recorded which). This sequence was found in a woman aged 30 to 39 who had recovered from COVID-19. CDR3 protein: CSVPGAVNEKLFF. The CDR3 bases are TGCAGCGTTCCAGGGGCCGTGAATGAAAAACTGTTTTTT.